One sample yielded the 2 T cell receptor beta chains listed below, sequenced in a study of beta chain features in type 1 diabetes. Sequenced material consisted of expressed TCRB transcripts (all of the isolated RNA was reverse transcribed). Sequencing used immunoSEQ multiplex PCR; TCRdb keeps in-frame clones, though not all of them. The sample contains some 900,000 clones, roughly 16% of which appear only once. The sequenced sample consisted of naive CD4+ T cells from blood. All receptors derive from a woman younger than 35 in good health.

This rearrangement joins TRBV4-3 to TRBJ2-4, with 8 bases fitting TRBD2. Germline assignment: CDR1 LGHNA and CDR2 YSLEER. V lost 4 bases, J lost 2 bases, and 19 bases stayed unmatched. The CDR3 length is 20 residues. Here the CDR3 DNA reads TGCGCCAGCAGCCGACGGCTTGAGAGCGGGAGCAGAGGGTCCAAAAACATTCAGTACTTC. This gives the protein CASSRRLESGSRGSKNIQYF.

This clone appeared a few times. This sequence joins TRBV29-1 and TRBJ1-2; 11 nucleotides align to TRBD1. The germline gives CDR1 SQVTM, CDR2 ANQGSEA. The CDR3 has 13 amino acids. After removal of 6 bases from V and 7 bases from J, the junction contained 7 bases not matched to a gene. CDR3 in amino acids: CSVEGQGVGGYTF. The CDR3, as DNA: TGCAGCGTAGAGGGACAGGGGGTGGGTGGCTACACCTTC.